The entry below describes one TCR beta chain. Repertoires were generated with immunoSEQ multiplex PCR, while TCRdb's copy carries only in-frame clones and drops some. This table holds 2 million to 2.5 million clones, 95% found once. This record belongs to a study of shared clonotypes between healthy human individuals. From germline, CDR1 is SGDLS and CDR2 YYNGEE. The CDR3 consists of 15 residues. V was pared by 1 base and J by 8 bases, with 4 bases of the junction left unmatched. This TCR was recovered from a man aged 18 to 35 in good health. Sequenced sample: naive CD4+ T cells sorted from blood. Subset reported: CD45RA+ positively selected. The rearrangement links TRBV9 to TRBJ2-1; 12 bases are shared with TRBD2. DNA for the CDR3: TGTGCCAGCAGCGTACGGACTAGCGGGACCCATGAGCAGTTCTTC. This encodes CASSVRTSGTHEQFF.